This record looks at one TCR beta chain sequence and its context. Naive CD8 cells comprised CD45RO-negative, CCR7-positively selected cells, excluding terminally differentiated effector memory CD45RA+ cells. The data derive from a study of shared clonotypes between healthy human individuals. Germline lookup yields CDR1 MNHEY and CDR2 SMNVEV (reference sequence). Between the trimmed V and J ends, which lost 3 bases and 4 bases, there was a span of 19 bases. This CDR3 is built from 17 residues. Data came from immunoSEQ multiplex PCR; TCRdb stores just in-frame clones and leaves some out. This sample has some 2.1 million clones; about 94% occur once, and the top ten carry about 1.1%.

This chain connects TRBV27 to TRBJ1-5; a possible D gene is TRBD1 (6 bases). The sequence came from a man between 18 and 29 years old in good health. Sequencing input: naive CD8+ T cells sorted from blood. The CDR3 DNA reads TGTGCCAGCAGTTTGATTGGGGTTGAAGGGGGGAATCAGCCCCAGCATTTT. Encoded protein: CASSLIGVEGGNQPQHF.